This T cell receptor (beta chain) is from a study of OX40 agonist ivuxolimab in advanced cancers. Looking at the study overall: Ivuxolimab, an agonist antibody against OX40 (CD134), was given to patients.

Study results and caveats: Low normalized clonal expansion also occurred in some nonresponding patients.

With 0 bases clipped from V and 8 bases from J, the junction kept 11 bases outside the gene matches. Germline V gene data show CDR1 as MGHRA and CDR2 as YSYEKL. This CDR3 region has 16 residues. This clone is a singleton in its sample. The antigen remains undetermined. Assay: immunoSEQ multiplex PCR; the TCRdb copy retains only in-frame clones and omits some. The repertoire has 65,000 to 85,000 clones, approximately 89% of them found once; the top ten carry around 0.18%. The receptor's source is an adult with an advanced solid tumor such as melanoma, head and neck, liver or kidney cancer. The sequenced sample was CD4+ or CD8+ T cells sorted from blood, obtained in a trial of the OX40 agonist ivuxolimab. The chain recombines TRBV4-1 with TRBJ1-2; 8 bases agree with TRBD1. DNA of the CDR3: TGCGCCAGCAGCCAAGATCCGGCAGGGGGCTTAGTAGGCTACACCTTC. Translating it yields CASSQDPAGGLVGYTF.